The entry below gives a single T cell receptor (beta chain) sequence along with its context. This clonotype was detected ten times or more. Which antigen it targets is not known. Base-call qualities are not available, and no considerably larger clone is one nucleotide away. From the cysteine through the phenylalanine, the CDR3 covers 13 amino acids. The DNA shown is the 39-base CDR3, in frame from base 1. The trim is 4 bases for V and 1 base for J, with a gap of 7 bases between the germline ends. The CDR1 and CDR2 encoded by the germline V gene are KGHSH and LQKENI. A case-control design nested within a healthcare worker cohort in London, UK, was used, with weekly nasopharyngeal swab PCR tests and blood sampling performed. Healthcare workers were recruited between 23 and 31 March 2020, during the week of the UK lockdown, and were followed weekly for up to roughly 15 weeks. Libraries were built with 5' RACE. Reads for this sample came from a NextSeq 500. The TCR library protocol attached unique molecular identifiers to individual cDNA molecules to correct for sequencing error and PCR bias. Both TCR alpha and beta chains were sequenced, and tight co-correlation was observed between alpha and beta sequence abundances in each sample. The paper's processing steps were these. V gene, J gene and CDR3 annotation of TCR sequences was performed with Decombinator V4. TCRs were defined as expanded if a significant change between any two time points was detected under a Poisson model with p below 0.0001. TCR abundances were normalised to the total number of TCRs sequenced in each sample and reported as counts per million. TRAV1-2 paired with TRAJ12, TRAJ20 or TRAJ33 defined MAIT TCRs, while TRAV10 paired with TRAJ18 defined iNKT TCRs. VDJdb, accessed 1 November 2021, was searched for CMV, EBV and SARS-CoV-2 annotated TCRs, with TCRs annotated for multiple antigens excluded. TCRdb redid the processing of the public reads, applying fastp at Q25 and MiXCR, and retained in-frame beta chains. Entries are consolidated by CDR3 protein sequence, retaining the most common genes and DNA. It is TCRdb's table, rather than the study itself, that gives the V and J calls and clone size. Present in this sample are around 61,000 distinct CDR3 sequences, approximately 10% of which were seen just once. 6.5% of the sample is held by the ten biggest clonotypes.

This sample is part of a study of early T cells in non-severe SARS-CoV-2 infection (dated by TCRdb to the early 2020s). Broadly, across the study: TCR sequencing used bulk RNA from unsorted whole blood, so alpha and beta chains could not be paired.

Study-wide conclusions, independent of this receptor: VDJdb matching was skewed toward anti-spike CD8 responses and likely underestimated virus-specific expansions, missing private and CD4 specificities.

The sample was whole blood. This sequence originates from an adult who was a healthcare worker with PCR-confirmed SARS-CoV-2 infection or an uninfected control (not recorded which). The rearrangement combines TRBV18 with TRBJ1-1, with no reliable assignment of the D segment. The nucleotides read TGTGCCAGCTCACAGGCGGCGAACACTGAAGCTTTCTTT. This codes for CASSQAANTEAFF.